These 8 T cell receptor beta chains were all obtained from the same sample, sequenced in a study of monozygotic twins with cystic fibrosis. Clones were sequenced by immunoSEQ multiplex PCR, and TCRdb holds only the in-frame ones, with some missing. The sample yields 4,000 to 5,000 clones, 96% seen once. The sequenced sample was blood. The receptor source for this set is a boy aged 2 to 10 with cystic fibrosis.

V usage is TRBV5-4 and J usage is TRBJ2-5; 7 bases align to TRBD2. CDR3 length: 15 amino acids. Per the germline V gene, CDR1 is SGHNT and CDR2 is YYREEE (reference sequence). Trimming cost V 2 bases and J 2 bases; bases outside gene matches: 6. CDR3: CASSFGTRGQETQYF. The CDR3 nucleotides read TGTGCCAGCAGCTTTGGTACGCGGGGGCAAGAGACCCAGTACTTC.

The chain recombines TRBV7-6 with TRBJ2-3, with D hard to call. Germline assignment: CDR1 SGHVS and CDR2 FNYEAQ. V was clipped by 1 base and J by 1 base, with 0 bases between them. The CDR3 runs to 12 residues. The CDR3 region is CASSLGTDTQYF. The CDR3 nucleotides are TGTGCCAGCAGCTTAGGCACAGATACGCAGTATTTT.

This clone was counted a single time. This chain connects TRBV30 to TRBJ2-7, with D possibly matching TRBD2 (7 bases). Germline CDR1 and CDR2: GTSNPN and SVGIG (reference sequence). Trimming left V 4 bases short and J 6 bases short, with 16 bases between. This CDR3 has 13 residues. The CDR3 protein is CAWKLGGLREQYF. As DNA, the CDR3 is TGTGCCTGGAAGCTCGGGGGGCTTCGCGAGCAGTACTTC.

Notes on this clone: The same CDR3 also results from other DNA sequences found in this sample. The rearrangement joins TRBV5-5 to TRBJ1-1; D gene ambiguous. CDR1 SGHKS and CDR2 YYEKEE come from the germline V gene (reference sequence). The CDR3 is made up of 11 amino acids. Trimming cost V 2 bases and J 8 bases, with 7 bases left between them. The CDR3 is CASSFMGEAFF. The CDR3 DNA is TGTGCCAGCAGCTTTATGGGAGAAGCTTTCTTT.

The genes are TRBV5-4 and TRBJ1-2; 8 bases fit TRBD1. Germline loops: CDR1 SGHNT, CDR2 YYREEE (reference sequence). The V and J ends lost 3 bases and 7 bases, in that order; junction bases with no gene match: 5. The CDR3 is 13 residues long. The CDR3 loop reads CASSCTGGAGYTF. CDR3 sequence (DNA): TGTGCCAGCAGCTGTACAGGGGGTGCTGGCTACACCTTC.

V usage is TRBV6-5 and J usage is TRBJ1-4; D is undetermined. The CDR3 covers 14 residues. The germline gives CDR1 MNHEY, CDR2 SVGAGI. The V end was cut by 0 bases, the J end by 5 bases, with 7 bases between. The CDR3 DNA follows: TGTGCCAGCAGTTACTCGTCGGTCAATGAAAAACTGTTTTTT. It is translated as CASSYSSVNEKLFF.

The gene calls are TRBV5-6 and TRBJ1-6, with a tentative D call TRBD1 (6 bases). CDR1 SGHDT and CDR2 YYEEEE come from the germline V gene. This CDR3 spans 14 amino acids. Trimming left V 1 base short and J 7 bases short, with 9 bases between. In nucleotides, the CDR3 is TGTGCCAGCAGCTTGAGAGGGGGGAATTCACCCCTCCACTTT. Translating gives CASSLRGGNSPLHF.

V usage is TRBV5-7 and J usage is TRBJ1-4; a weak D match, TRBD1 (5 bases). TRBV5-7 qualifies as an ORF whose function is uncertain. The ends were cut back, 3 bases at V and 5 bases at J, with 11 bases in the middle. This CDR3 region has 14 residues. In nucleotides, the CDR3 is TGTGCCAGCAGCTGCCGGACACCGAATGAAAAACTGTTTTTT. It encodes CASSCRTPNEKLFF.